This section outlines one T cell receptor beta chain sequence together with its context. The target antigen is unknown. Clones were read by immunoSEQ multiplex PCR, and TCRdb kept only the in-frame ones, dropping some. The sample lists some 96,000 clones; 75% to 90% were seen once. The record originates from a study of identifying expanded T cells in peripheral blood. Study-wide points: Across healthy donors, higher total template counts meant significantly greater roughly 2-week count variance. Technical replicates showed around 1.2 changed clones; around two weeks roughly 15; four weeks 19.

V shed 5 bases and J shed 7 bases, with 9 bases lying between them. Germline values: CDR1 SGHTA, CDR2 FQGTGA. The CDR3 is made up of 12 amino acids. Material: blood. V gene TRBV7-3 combines with J gene TRBJ2-1; D unresolved. The sequence came from a person aged 18-70 years in good health. The CDR3 reads CASSTLGNEQFF. The CDR3 DNA sequence: TGTGCCAGCAGCACCCTAGGGAATGAGCAGTTCTTC.